A single sample gave rise to the 32 T cell receptor beta chains below, sequenced in a study of blood T cell repertoires in COVID-19. Here immunoSEQ multiplex PCR was the method, and the copy in TCRdb shows in-frame clones only, minus some. Of roughly 300,000 clones detected, almost 85% appear once; the ten largest clones hold roughly 7%. The sample comprised peripheral blood. These receptors came from a human donor in a cohort sampled during active COVID-19.

This clone was observed a handful of times. This chain connects TRBV30 to TRBJ1-1; TRBD1 matches at 7 bases. CDR3 length: 15 amino acids. V shed 3 bases, J shed 1 base, and the junction held 8 bases outside the gene matches. Germline lookup yields CDR1 GTSNPN and CDR2 SVGIG (reference sequence). CDR3: CAWRRGGGSNTEAFF. CDR3 nucleotides: TGTGCCTGGAGACGAGGGGGCGGATCGAACACTGAAGCTTTCTTT.

This rearrangement joins TRBV29-1 to TRBJ1-1, with D tentatively TRBD1 (5 bases). The CDR3 is made up of 13 amino acids. V dropped 3 bases and J dropped 1 base, with 9 bases sitting between them. CDR1 SQVTM and CDR2 ANQGSEA come from the germline V gene. The CDR3 region has the DNA TGCAGCGTTGAGGCAGGGCCGAACACTGAAGCTTTCTTT. Encoded protein: CSVEAGPNTEAFF.

The chain uses TRBV7-8 and TRBJ1-5; TRBD1 aligns across 7 bases. After removal of 0 bases from V and 5 bases from J, the junction contained 10 bases not matched to a gene. The CDR3 spans 17 residues. Germline V gene lookup returns CDR1 SGHVS and CDR2 FQNEAQ. The CDR3, as DNA: TGTGCCAGCAGCTTAGCGGGGGGTCAGGGGGGCTATCAGCCCCAGCATTTT. Protein sequence: CASSLAGGQGGYQPQHF.

A few counts support this clone. This rearrangement joins TRBV7-9 to TRBJ1-6; TRBD1 matches 10 bases. Germline assignment: CDR1 SEHNR and CDR2 FQNEAQ (reference sequence). CDR3 length: 14 amino acids. The V segment lost 6 bases and the J segment 8 bases; nucleotides outside the gene matches: 4. The CDR3 bases are TGTGCCAGCAGGGGGACAGGGGAATATTCACCCCTCCACTTT. Encoded protein: CASRGTGEYSPLHF.

The V and J genes are TRBV11-1 and TRBJ1-6; tentative D call: TRBD1 (5 bases). The CDR3 extends over 14 amino acids. Per the germline V gene, CDR1 is SGHAT and CDR2 is FQDESV (reference sequence). The V and J ends lost 2 bases and 13 bases respectively, with 15 bases between them. CDR3 in amino acids: CASSLRDYLAPLHF. As DNA, the CDR3 is TGTGCCAGCAGCTTAAGGGACTATCTCGCGCCCCTCCACTTT.

This clone was recorded a few times. This chain links TRBV19 with TRBJ1-2; D remains unclear. The CDR3 has 16 amino acids. Germline values: CDR1 LNHDA, CDR2 SQIVND (reference sequence). Trimming removed 1 base at V and 8 bases at J, with 20 bases between. CDR3 region: CASSIGSGGPLRGYTF. CDR3 nucleotide sequence: TGTGCCAGTAGTATAGGCAGTGGAGGGCCCTTGCGGGGCTACACCTTC. Looking up the rest from reference TRBV19 and TRBJ1-2 gives the full variable domain: DGGITQSPKYLFRKEGQNVTLSCEQNLNHDAMYWYRQDPGQGLRLIYYSQIVNDFQKGDIAEGYSVSREKKESFPLTVTSAQKNPTAFYLCASSIGSGGPLRGYTFGSGTRLTVV.

In regard to this clone: Other DNA sequences in this specimen translate into the identical CDR3. The rearrangement links TRBV24-1 to TRBJ2-1; 11 nucleotides match TRBD2. The CDR3 totals 15 residues. After removal of 4 bases from V and 4 bases from J, the junction contained 2 bases not matched to a gene. Germline assignment: CDR1 KGHDR and CDR2 SFDVKD. The CDR3 DNA reads TGTGCCACCAGTGACCGACTAGCGGGGTACAATGAGCAGTTCTTC. This encodes CATSDRLAGYNEQFF.

This chain joins TRBV30 and TRBJ1-1; D possibly corresponds to TRBD1 (5 bases). CDR1 and CDR2 (germline): GTSNPN, SVGIG (reference sequence). This CDR3 is built from 12 residues. V was clipped by 6 bases and J by 6 bases, with 14 bases between them. The CDR3 DNA reads as TGTGCCTGTTTTACAGGTTCCGCTGAAGCTTTCTTT. It translates to CACFTGSAEAFF.

The sample holds many counts of this clone. The chain carries TRBV15 and TRBJ1-5; a weak D match, TRBD1 (5 bases). V shed 11 bases and J shed 2 bases, with 13 bases lying between them. The CDR3 runs 13 residues. Germline lookup yields CDR1 LNHNV and CDR2 YYDKDF (reference sequence). CDR3 sequence (DNA): TGTGCCGCGGCGGGAGGGGGCAATCAGCCCCAGCATTTT. Its protein product is CAAAGGGNQPQHF.

The J gene is TRBJ1-2, the V gene TRBV9; TRBD1 is a possible D gene (6 bases). The CDR3 is 12 amino acids. Germline V gene sequence: CDR1 SGDLS, CDR2 YYNGEE. The V and J ends lost 2 bases and 7 bases respectively, with 9 bases between them. Here the CDR3 DNA reads TGTGCCAGCAGCGTGGGGGCGGGTGGCTACACCTTC. This encodes CASSVGAGGYTF.

CDR3 protein: CATSRAKGPIGTDTQYF. The CDR3 DNA follows: TGTGCCACCAGCAGAGCAAAGGGGCCGATCGGCACAGATACGCAGTATTTT. This chain joins TRBV15 and TRBJ2-3, with TRBD1 as a possible D gene (5 bases). Deletions cut 1 base from V and 1 base from J, with 15 bases between. CDR1 and CDR2 from the germline V gene are LNHNV and YYDKDF (reference sequence). The CDR3 has 17 amino acids. The whole variable domain, remainder taken from reference TRBV15 and TRBJ2-3, is DAMVIQNPRYQVTQFGKPVTLSCSQTLNHNVMYWYQQKSSQAPKLLFHYYDKDFNNEADTPDNFQSRRPNTSFCFLDIRSPGLGDTAMYLCATSRAKGPIGTDTQYFGPGTRLTVL.

This rearrangement joins TRBV11-3 to TRBJ2-7, with a tentative D call TRBD1 (6 bases). From germline, CDR1 is SGHNT and CDR2 YENEEA. The CDR3 has 15 residues. V lost 5 bases and J lost 4, with 18 bases in between. The chain's CDR3 is CASSPTGDKAYEQYF. CDR3 coding DNA: TGTGCCAGCAGCCCCACCGGGGACAAGGCTTACGAGCAGTACTTC.

V and J are TRBV4-1 and TRBJ2-3, with 11 bases aligning to TRBD2. The germline gives CDR1 MGHRA, CDR2 YSYEKL. The V and J ends lost 5 bases and 4 bases, in that order; junction bases with no gene match: 8. CDR3 length: 16 amino acids. This chain's CDR3 is CASSFVAGGPSDTQYF. CDR3 sequence (DNA): TGCGCCAGCAGCTTTGTAGCGGGGGGGCCGTCAGATACGCAGTATTTT.

V gene TRBV5-1 combines with J gene TRBJ2-3; 10 bases agree with TRBD2. Germline V gene data show CDR1 as SGHRS and CDR2 as YFSETQ. The CDR3 loop spans 17 amino acids. The V gene end was trimmed by 1 base and the J gene end by 0 bases; junction bases not matched to a gene: 5. In DNA, the CDR3 is TGCGCCAGCAGCTTGATGCTAGCGGGGGTTAGCACAGATACGCAGTATTTT. Translated: CASSLMLAGVSTDTQYF.

The V call is TRBV5-1, the J call TRBJ2-7; D is perhaps TRBD1 (5 bases). In germline, CDR1 is SGHRS, CDR2 YFSETQ. The ends were cut back, 2 bases at V and 5 bases at J, with 20 bases in the middle. The CDR3 consists of 16 residues. The CDR3 protein is CASSFRELLVAHEQYF. CDR3 DNA: TGCGCCAGCAGCTTCAGGGAATTATTGGTGGCCCACGAGCAGTACTTC.

The chain couples TRBV12-3 or TRBV12-4 to TRBJ1-5; no reliable D call. The CDR3 runs to 13 residues. Trimming removed 4 bases at V and 0 bases at J, with 4 bases between. Here the CDR3 reads CASSSFSNQPQHF. CDR3 DNA: TGTGCCAGCAGTTCCTTTAGCAATCAGCCCCAGCATTTT.

The chain uses TRBV6-5 and TRBJ2-7; 9 nucleotides align to TRBD1. The V gene end was trimmed by 6 bases and the J gene end by 3 bases; junction bases not matched to a gene: 6. CDR1 is MNHEY, CDR2 SVGAGI, per germline. The CDR3 loop spans 14 amino acids. CDR3 loop: CASSATGGLYEQYF. CDR3 DNA: TGTGCCAGCAGCGCGACAGGGGGTCTCTACGAGCAGTACTTC.

The chain recombines TRBV5-8 with TRBJ2-1, with TRBD2 matching 10 bases. The germline CDR1 and CDR2 sequences are SGHTS and YDEGEE. The CDR3 runs 19 residues. V lost 2 bases to trimming and J lost 4 bases; unmatched junction nucleotides: 15. This CDR3 is CASSFFPLASGGPYNEQFF. For the CDR3, the DNA is TGTGCCAGCAGCTTTTTCCCCCTGGCTAGCGGGGGCCCTTACAATGAGCAGTTCTTC.

The rearrangement links TRBV4-1 to TRBJ1-1; D gene uncertain. CDR1 is MGHRA and CDR2 is YSYEKL in the germline V gene. V shed 0 bases and J shed 5 bases, with 10 bases lying between them. The CDR3 covers 14 residues. The CDR3 spells CASSQDSRKTEAFF. The DNA of the CDR3 is TGCGCCAGCAGCCAAGATTCCAGGAAGACTGAAGCTTTCTTT.

For this clone: This sample includes further DNA sequences coding for the same CDR3. J is TRBJ1-1 and V is TRBV7-8, with TRBD1 identical over 8 bases. CDR3 size: 13 residues. V was pared by 2 bases and J by 4 bases, with 0 bases of the junction left unmatched. The germline V gene encodes CDR1 SGHVS and CDR2 FQNEAQ. In nucleotides, the CDR3 is TGTGCCAGCAGCTTAACAGGGGGCACTGAAGCTTTCTTT. Amino acid sequence: CASSLTGGTEAFF.

J is TRBJ2-5 and V is TRBV6-4; D might be TRBD1 (6 bases). The V gene lost 8 bases and the J gene lost 2 bases, with 21 bases spanning the gap. CDR3 size: 16 residues. The germline V gene has CDR1 MRHNA and CDR2 SNTAGT. The CDR3 DNA reads as TGTGCCAGCCGTGTTCGGGCAGGGGCGAGACAAGAGACCCAGTACTTC. Encoded protein: CASRVRAGARQETQYF.

The gene calls are TRBV24-1 and TRBJ2-1; 13 bases map to TRBD2. V shed 1 base, J shed 8 bases, and the junction held 4 bases outside the gene matches. There are 16 residues in the CDR3. CDR1 is KGHDR and CDR2 is SFDVKD in the germline V gene. The CDR3, as DNA: TGTGCCACCAGTGATTTCACTAGCGGGGGGGCCTATGAGCAGTTCTTC. Amino acid sequence: CATSDFTSGGAYEQFF.

The chain has TRBV3-1 (or the pseudogene TRBV3-2) and TRBJ1-5, with D possibly being TRBD1 (5 bases). V was trimmed by 6 bases and J by 3 bases, leaving 12 bases between them. The CDR3 contains 14 residues. Germline V CDR1 and CDR2: LGHDT, YNNKEL (reference sequence). In DNA form, the CDR3 reads TGTGCCAGCAGTGACAGCTCTCTCAATCAGCCCCAGCATTTT. Protein: CASSDSSLNQPQHF.

This chain links TRBV2 with TRBJ2-7, with D tentatively TRBD2 (5 bases). The germline CDR1 and CDR2 sequences are SNHLY and FYNNEI. The CDR3 spans 14 residues. V was cut by 5 bases and J by 5 bases, with 16 bases left in between. CDR3 amino acids: CASSIISGLDEQYF. The CDR3 DNA is TGTGCCAGCAGTATTATAAGCGGACTCGACGAGCAGTACTTC.

As regards this clone: Other nucleotide sequences from this sample produce the same CDR3. This chain joins TRBV24-1 and TRBJ1-1; no clear D. This CDR3 spans 12 amino acids. V lost 4 bases, J lost 4 bases, and 6 bases lay in between. Per germline, CDR1 KGHDR and CDR2 SFDVKD. CDR3 in amino acids: CATSDPGTEAFF. DNA for the CDR3: TGTGCCACCAGTGACCCAGGCACTGAAGCTTTCTTT.

This chain links TRBV12-3 or TRBV12-4 with TRBJ1-2; D unresolved. The CDR3 extends over 12 amino acids. V was trimmed by 6 bases and J by 8 bases, leaving 13 bases between them. CDR3 region: CASSSPGSGYTF. The CDR3 region has the DNA TGTGCCAGCAGCTCCCCGGGTTCCGGCTACACCTTC.

V and J are TRBV27 and TRBJ2-2; 9 bases map to TRBD1. CDR1 is MNHEY, CDR2 SMNVEV, per germline (reference sequence). The V gene end was trimmed by 5 bases and the J gene end by 3 bases; junction bases not matched to a gene: 4. The CDR3 length is 15 residues. Here the CDR3 reads CASSGTGKDTGELFF. CDR3 nucleotide sequence: TGTGCCAGCAGTGGGACAGGGAAAGACACCGGGGAGCTGTTTTTT.

The chain is built from TRBV9 and TRBJ2-7; TRBD1 is a possible D gene (5 bases). The CDR3 spans 17 residues. From germline, CDR1 is SGDLS and CDR2 YYNGEE. V was cut by 2 bases and J by 0 bases, with 18 bases left in between. CDR3 protein: CASSVGLGAIPSYEQYF. The CDR3 DNA is TGTGCCAGCAGCGTTGGTCTTGGGGCCATTCCCTCCTACGAGCAGTACTTC. The complete variable domain, with remaining parts taken from reference TRBV9 and TRBJ2-7, reads DSGVTQTPKHLITATGQRVTLRCSPRSGDLSVYWYQQSLDQGLQFLIQYYNGEERAKGNILERFSAQQFPDLHSELNLSSLELGDSALYFCASSVGLGAIPSYEQYFGPGTRLTVT.

The chain has TRBV3-1 (or the pseudogene TRBV3-2) and TRBJ1-2, with 7 bases that match TRBD1. The V and J ends lost 4 bases and 6 bases, in that order; junction bases with no gene match: 5. Germline V gene data show CDR1 as LGHDT and CDR2 as YNNKEL (reference sequence). The CDR3 sequence is 13 residues long. The CDR3: CASSLQGVDGYTF. The CDR3 region has the DNA TGTGCCAGCAGCCTCCAGGGGGTGGATGGCTACACCTTC.

This clone turned up a few times. J is TRBJ2-7 and V is TRBV5-6; 8 bases are shared with TRBD1. Unmatched junction bases numbered 15, after V lost 7 bases and J lost 6 bases. Germline assignment: CDR1 SGHDT and CDR2 YYEEEE. CDR3 length: 15 residues. CDR3 DNA: TGTGCCAGCGCCACCCGGGACAGGACCCTCCGCGAGCAGTACTTC. Translated: CASATRDRTLREQYF.

This chain links TRBV5-5 with TRBJ1-6; D is undetermined. Germline CDR1 and CDR2: SGHKS and YYEKEE (reference sequence). Trimming took off 0 bases at V and 7 bases at J, with 14 bases between the two ends. The CDR3 loop spans 16 amino acids. The CDR3 DNA sequence: TGTGCCAGCAGCTTGGATCCGGGTCGGTGGAATTCACCCCTCCACTTT. It codes for CASSLDPGRWNSPLHF. The complete variable domain, with remaining parts taken from reference TRBV5-5 and TRBJ1-6, reads DAGVTQSPTHLIKTRGQQVTLRCSPISGHKSVSWYQQVLGQGPQFIFQYYEKEERGRGNFPDRFSARQFPNYSSELNVNALLLGDSALYLCASSLDPGRWNSPLHFGNGTRLTVT.

The CDR3 DNA reads TGTGCCAGCGCTTCAGGGCCCATTTATGGCTACACCTTC. Its translation: CASASGPIYGYTF. The chain has TRBV6-5 and TRBJ1-2; D may be TRBD1 (5 bases). This CDR3 spans 13 amino acids. The germline CDR1 and CDR2 sequences are MNHEY and SVGAGI. The V gene lost 8 bases and the J gene lost 5 bases, with 15 bases spanning the gap.